What follows are 2 T cell receptor beta chains derived from one specimen sequenced in a study of esophageal squamous cell carcinoma under preoperative chemotherapy. TCRdb re-called the PCR reads through MiXCR, storing one row per CDR3 protein. The sample has approximately 30,000 distinct CDR3 sequences; around 50% are singletons. This sample's time point: before preoperative PTX-NDP chemotherapy. Sample acquisition took place from a patient given preoperative chemotherapy. These receptor sequences come from a human donor with esophageal squamous cell carcinoma. The donor label of this sample is uncertain.

The chain combines TRBV30 with TRBJ2-1, with 11 bases fitting TRBD2. V lost 2 bases, J lost 7 bases, and 13 bases stayed unmatched. The CDR3 has 17 residues. Germline V gene lookup returns CDR1 GTSNPN and CDR2 SVGIG (reference sequence). CDR3 sequence reads: CAWSPTVSGRAGNEQFF. CDR3 nucleotides: TGTGCCTGGAGTCCCACCGTTAGCGGGAGGGCCGGGAATGAGCAGTTCTTC.

The chain combines TRBV12-3 or TRBV12-4 with TRBJ2-3; D is perhaps TRBD1 or TRBD2 (5 bases each). Trimming left V 9 bases short and J 11 bases short, with 21 bases between. The CDR3 has 13 residues. CDR3 nucleotides: TGTGCCAGGTTCCGGGACGTCACAAATATGCAGTATTTT. Translation: CARFRDVTNMQYF.